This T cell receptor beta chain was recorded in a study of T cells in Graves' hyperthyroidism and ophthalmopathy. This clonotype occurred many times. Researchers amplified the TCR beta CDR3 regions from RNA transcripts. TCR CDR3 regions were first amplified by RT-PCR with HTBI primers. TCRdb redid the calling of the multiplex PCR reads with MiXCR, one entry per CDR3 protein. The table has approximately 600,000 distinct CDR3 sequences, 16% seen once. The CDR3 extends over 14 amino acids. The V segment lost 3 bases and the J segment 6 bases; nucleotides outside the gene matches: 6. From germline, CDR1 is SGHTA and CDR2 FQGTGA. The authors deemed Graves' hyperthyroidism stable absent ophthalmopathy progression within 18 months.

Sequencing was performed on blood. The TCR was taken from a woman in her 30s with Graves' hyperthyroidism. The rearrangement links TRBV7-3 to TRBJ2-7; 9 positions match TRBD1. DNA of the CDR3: TGTGCCAGCAGCTTGGGACAGGGAATGGGCGAGCAGTACTTC. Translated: CASSLGQGMGEQYF.